These 10 T cell receptor beta chains were sequenced from one sample in a study of cytomegalovirus exposure and HLA in healthy donors. PCR involved 60 Vbeta and 13 Jbeta primers. Produced via immunoSEQ multiplex PCR; TCRdb's table is partial and in-frame only. The sample holds roughly 170,000 clones; less than 85% are singletons and the top ten take under 0.75%. The sequenced material came from PBMCs. All receptors derive from a boy aged 5-17 years in good health and CMV-seronegative.

The chain has TRBV11-3 and TRBJ2-7; no definite D call. The CDR3 has 15 residues. V was shortened by 1 base and J by 3 bases, with 13 bases between the two germline ends. The germline V gene encodes CDR1 SGHNT and CDR2 YENEEA. CDR3 DNA sequence: TGTGCCAGCAGCTTAGCCCTTCGCGGTCTCTACGAGCAGTACTTC. It is translated as CASSLALRGLYEQYF.

This chain uses TRBV19 with TRBJ2-1; 10 nucleotides align to TRBD1. CDR3 size: 15 residues. V was pared by 5 bases and J by 4 bases, with 5 bases of the junction left unmatched. Germline CDR1 LNHDA, CDR2 SQIVND (reference sequence). CDR3 protein: CASSPTGGPYNEQFF. In nucleotides, the CDR3 is TGTGCCAGTAGTCCGACAGGGGGCCCGTACAATGAGCAGTTCTTC.

The V gene is TRBV5-4, the J gene TRBJ2-3; 10 bases map to TRBD2. The CDR3 length is 15 residues. Germline CDR1 reads SGHNT; CDR2 reads YYREEE (reference sequence). V trimming: 2 bases; J trimming: 5 bases; junction bases outside the gene matches: 5. The DNA of the CDR3 is TGTGCCAGCAGCTTAACTAGCGGGGTGAAAGATACGCAGTATTTT. Protein: CASSLTSGVKDTQYF.

The CDR3 loop reads CASSLEAGAAFF. The CDR3 DNA follows: TGTGCCAGCAGCTTAGAGGCGGGGGCAGCTTTCTTT. This chain connects TRBV7-2 to TRBJ1-1; D possibly corresponds to TRBD1 (6 bases). Germline V lookup: CDR1 SGHTA, CDR2 FQGNSA. This CDR3 spans 12 amino acids. The V and J ends lost 1 base and 10 bases respectively, with 10 bases between them.

The chain carries TRBV7-9 and TRBJ1-2; D is unclear. This CDR3 is 17 amino acids long. The V and J ends lost 1 base and 4 bases respectively, with 19 bases between them. Germline V CDR1 and CDR2: SEHNR, FQNEAQ (reference sequence). As DNA, the CDR3 is TGTGCCAGCAGCTTAGTTGGTCGGAGCCCTCCGGGCTATGGCTACACCTTC. Its protein product is CASSLVGRSPPGYGYTF.

A remark on this clone: One junction end does not reproduce the germline sequence, and a read error may be involved. The chain recombines TRBV5-6 with TRBJ2-5; 7 nucleotides agree with TRBD1. The CDR3 is 14 residues long. Looked up from germline, CDR1 is SGHDT and CDR2 is YYEEEE. The CDR3 loop is CASSYGQARGEQHF. The CDR3 DNA sequence: TGTGCCAGCAGCTATGGACAGGCCAGGGGCGAGCAGCACTTC. The whole variable domain, remainder taken from reference TRBV5-6 and TRBJ2-5, is DAGVTQSPTHLIKTRGQQVTLRCSPKSGHDTVSWYQQALGQGPQFIFQYYEEEERQRGNFPDRFSGHQFPNYSSELNVNALLLGDSALYLCASSYGQARGEQHFGPGTRLLVL.

This chain joins TRBV7-6 and TRBJ1-4; maybe TRBD1 (5 bases). Trimming pared 5 bases from V and 8 bases from J, leaving 18 bases between. This CDR3 is built from 15 residues. Germline assignment: CDR1 SGHVS and CDR2 FNYEAQ. The CDR3 loop reads CASSRDGRVDEKLFF. CDR3 sequence (DNA): TGTGCCAGCAGCCGCGACGGCAGGGTAGACGAAAAACTGTTTTTT.

V and J are TRBV12-5 and TRBJ2-1, with TRBD2 matching over 8 bases. CDR3 length equals 16 residues. From germline, CDR1 is LGHNT and CDR2 FRNRAP. V lost 3 bases, J lost 8 bases, and 12 bases stayed unmatched. In DNA form, the CDR3 reads TGTGCTAGTGGTTTCCTGCTTAGCGGGATTTCAGATGAGCAGTTCTTC. It yields the protein CASGFLLSGISDEQFF. The full variable domain, completed using reference TRBV12-5 and TRBJ2-1, is DARVTQTPRHKVTEMGQEVTMRCQPILGHNTVFWYRQTMMQGLELLAYFRNRAPLDDSGMPKDRFSAEMPDATLATLKIQPSEPRDSAVYFCASGFLLSGISDEQFFGPGTRLTVL.

This clone was seen once. This rearrangement joins TRBV27 to TRBJ2-2; D call uncertain. CDR3 length: 13 amino acids. In germline, CDR1 is MNHEY, CDR2 SMNVEV (reference sequence). Trimming left V 4 bases short and J 5 bases short, with 8 bases between. CDR3 region: CASSSARTGELFF. In DNA, the CDR3 is TGTGCCAGCAGTTCCGCACGGACCGGGGAGCTGTTTTTT.

V is TRBV6-1 and J is TRBJ2-7; TRBD2 matches 13 bases. Trimming took 5 bases from V and 7 from J; bases not matched to a gene: 8. CDR1 is MNHNS and CDR2 is SASEGT in the germline V gene. CDR3 length: 15 amino acids. CDR3 DNA: TGTGCCAGCAGTCCCCGGACTAGCGGGAGAGTGGAGCAGTACTTC. It codes for CASSPRTSGRVEQYF.